Here is one T cell receptor (beta chain) with its context. Trimming removed 3 bases from V and 9 bases from J, with 20 bases in between. The germline V gene encodes CDR1 SGHTA and CDR2 FQGNSA. There are 15 residues in the CDR3. PCR amplification relied on 60 Vbeta primers (plus 13 Jbeta primers). The method was immunoSEQ multiplex PCR; TCRdb's version includes in-frame clones alone and lacks a portion of them. The sample consists of about 75,000 clones, roughly 88% of them appearing once. The entry originates in a study of cytomegalovirus exposure and HLA in healthy donors. Input material: PBMCs. This clonotype was sampled from a man between 65 and 79 years old in good health and CMV-seropositive. The chain recombines TRBV7-2 with TRBJ1-2; D perhaps matches TRBD1 (5 bases). The CDR3 DNA sequence: TGTGCCAGCAGCTTTCAGGGTCAAGTCCGCGCTAGCTACACCTTC. This encodes CASSFQGQVRASYTF.